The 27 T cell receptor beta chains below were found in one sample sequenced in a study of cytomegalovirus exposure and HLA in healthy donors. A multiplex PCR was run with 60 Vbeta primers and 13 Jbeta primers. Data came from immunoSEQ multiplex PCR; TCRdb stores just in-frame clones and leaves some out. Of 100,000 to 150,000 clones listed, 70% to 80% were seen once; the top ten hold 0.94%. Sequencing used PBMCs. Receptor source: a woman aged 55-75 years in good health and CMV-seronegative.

The DNA of the CDR3 is TGTGCCAGCAGGCGGGCGACCCGCGGGTGGGAGACCCAGTACTTC. It is translated as CASRRATRGWETQYF. The V gene is TRBV28, the J gene TRBJ2-5, with a weak D call TRBD2 (5 bases). Between the trimmed V and J ends, which lost 6 bases and 5 bases, there was a span of 19 bases. The CDR3 sequence is 15 residues long. CDR1 and CDR2 (germline): MDHEN, SYDVKM.

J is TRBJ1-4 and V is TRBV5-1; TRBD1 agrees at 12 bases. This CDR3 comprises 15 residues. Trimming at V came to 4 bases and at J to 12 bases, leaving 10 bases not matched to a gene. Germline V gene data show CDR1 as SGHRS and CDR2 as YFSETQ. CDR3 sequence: CASSPTGTGGEELFF. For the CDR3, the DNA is TGCGCCAGCAGCCCGACCGGGACAGGGGGCGAGGAACTGTTTTTT.

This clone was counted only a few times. The CDR3: CASSSKGASAGANEQFF. In DNA form, the CDR3 reads TGCGCCAGCAGCTCGAAGGGGGCATCAGCGGGAGCCAATGAGCAGTTCTTC. The chain is built from TRBV5-1 and TRBJ2-1; weak D call: TRBD2 (8 bases). V was shortened by 3 bases and J by 6 bases, with 22 bases between the two germline ends. Germline CDR1 is SGHRS and CDR2 is YFSETQ. The CDR3 extends over 17 amino acids.

Here the CDR3 reads CASSVDRGTEAFF. Here the CDR3 DNA reads TGTGCCAGCAGTGTGGACCGGGGAACTGAAGCTTTCTTT. The chain joins TRBV6-4 to TRBJ1-1; D is undetermined. V lost 4 bases to trimming and J lost 5 bases, with 11 bases between them. CDR1 is MRHNA and CDR2 is SNTAGT in the germline V gene. CDR3 length: 13 residues.

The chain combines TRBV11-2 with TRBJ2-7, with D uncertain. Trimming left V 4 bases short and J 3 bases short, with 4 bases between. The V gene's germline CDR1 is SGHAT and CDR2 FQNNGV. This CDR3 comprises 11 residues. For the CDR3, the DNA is TGTGCCAGCAGCTCCTACTACGAGCAGTACTTC. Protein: CASSSYYEQYF. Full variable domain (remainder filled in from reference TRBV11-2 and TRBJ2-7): EAGVAQSPRYKIIEKRQSVAFWCNPISGHATLYWYQQILGQGPKLLIQFQNNGVVDDSQLPKDRFSAERLKGVDSTLKIQPAKLEDSAVYLCASSSYYEQYFGPGTRLTVT.

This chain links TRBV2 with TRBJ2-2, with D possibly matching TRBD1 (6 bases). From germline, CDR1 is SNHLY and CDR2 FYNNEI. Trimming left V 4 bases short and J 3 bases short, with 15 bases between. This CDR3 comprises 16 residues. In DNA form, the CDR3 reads TGTGCCAGCAGTGCTAGCCCCGGGACATACACCGGGGAGCTGTTTTTT. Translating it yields CASSASPGTYTGELFF.

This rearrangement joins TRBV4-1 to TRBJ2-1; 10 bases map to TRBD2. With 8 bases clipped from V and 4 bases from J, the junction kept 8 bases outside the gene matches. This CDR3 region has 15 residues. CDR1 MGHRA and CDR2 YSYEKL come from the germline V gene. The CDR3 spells CASGQGLAFYNEQFF. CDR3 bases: TGCGCCAGCGGACAGGGACTAGCGTTTTACAATGAGCAGTTCTTC.

DNA of the CDR3: TGTGCCAGCAGCGTCCTAGCTACCTACAATGAGCAGTTCTTC. Its protein is CASSVLATYNEQFF. The chain has TRBV9 and TRBJ2-1; D is possibly TRBD2 (5 bases). V dropped 2 bases and J dropped 2 bases, with 8 bases sitting between them. The CDR3 sequence is 14 residues long. Germline V lookup: CDR1 SGDLS, CDR2 YYNGEE.

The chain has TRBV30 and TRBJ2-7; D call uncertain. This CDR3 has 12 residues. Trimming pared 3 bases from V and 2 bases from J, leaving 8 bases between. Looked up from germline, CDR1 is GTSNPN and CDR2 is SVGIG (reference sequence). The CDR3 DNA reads TGTGCCTGGAGATGGCAGACCTACGAGCAGTACTTC. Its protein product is CAWRWQTYEQYF. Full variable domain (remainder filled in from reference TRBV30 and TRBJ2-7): SQTIHQWPATLVQPVGSPLSLECTVEGTSNPNLYWYRQAAGRGLQLLFYSVGIGQISSEVPQNLSASRPQDRQFILSSKKLLLSDSGFYLCAWRWQTYEQYFGPGTRLTVT.

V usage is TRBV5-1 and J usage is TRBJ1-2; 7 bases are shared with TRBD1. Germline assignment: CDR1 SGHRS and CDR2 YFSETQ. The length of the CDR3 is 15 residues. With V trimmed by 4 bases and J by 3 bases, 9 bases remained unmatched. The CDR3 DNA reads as TGCGCCAGCAGCCGGATGACAGGGAAGGACTATGGCTACACCTTC. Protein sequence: CASSRMTGKDYGYTF.

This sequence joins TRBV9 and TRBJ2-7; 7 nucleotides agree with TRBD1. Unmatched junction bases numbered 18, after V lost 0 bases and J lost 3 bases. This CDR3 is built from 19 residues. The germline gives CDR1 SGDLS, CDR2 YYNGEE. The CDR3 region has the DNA TGTGCCAGCAGCGTAGACGGCAGGAGGACCGTGGGACAGATCTACGAGCAGTACTTC. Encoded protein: CASSVDGRRTVGQIYEQYF.

CDR3 residues: CASSSARTGYSPLHF. CDR3 DNA: TGTGCCAGCAGCTCCGCACGGACAGGTTATTCACCCCTCCACTTT. The rearrangement links TRBV7-8 to TRBJ1-6; 7 bases line up with TRBD1. Germline CDR1 SGHVS, CDR2 FQNEAQ. This CDR3 spans 15 amino acids. V was pared by 4 bases and J by 8 bases, with 8 bases of the junction left unmatched.

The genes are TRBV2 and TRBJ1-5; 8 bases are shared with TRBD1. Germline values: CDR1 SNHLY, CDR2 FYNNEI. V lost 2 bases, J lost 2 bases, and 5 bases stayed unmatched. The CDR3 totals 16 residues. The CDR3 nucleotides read TGTGCCAGCAGTGAATCGACAGGGGCTGGCAATCAGCCCCAGCATTTT. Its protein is CASSESTGAGNQPQHF.

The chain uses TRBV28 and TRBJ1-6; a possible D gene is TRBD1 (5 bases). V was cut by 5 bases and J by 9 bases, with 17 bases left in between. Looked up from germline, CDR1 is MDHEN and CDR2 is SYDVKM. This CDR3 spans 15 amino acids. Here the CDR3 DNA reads TGTGCCAGCAGTCCCCCCCCGCAGGGCGGTTCACCCCTCCACTTT. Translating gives CASSPPPQGGSPLHF.

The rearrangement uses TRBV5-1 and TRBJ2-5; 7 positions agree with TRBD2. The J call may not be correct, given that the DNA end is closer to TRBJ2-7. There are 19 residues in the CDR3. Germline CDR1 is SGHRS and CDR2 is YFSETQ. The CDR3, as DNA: TGCGCCAGCAGCTTTGAAAACACGGGTCGGGGAGGGCCTCACTACGAGCAGTACTTC. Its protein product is CASSFENTGRGGPHYEQYF.

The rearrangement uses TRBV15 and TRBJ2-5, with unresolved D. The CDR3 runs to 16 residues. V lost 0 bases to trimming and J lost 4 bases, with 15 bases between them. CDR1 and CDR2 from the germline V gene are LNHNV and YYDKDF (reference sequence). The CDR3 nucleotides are TGTGCCACCAGCAGAGAGCCTCCCTCGAACAGAGAGACCCAGTACTTC. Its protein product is CATSREPPSNRETQYF.

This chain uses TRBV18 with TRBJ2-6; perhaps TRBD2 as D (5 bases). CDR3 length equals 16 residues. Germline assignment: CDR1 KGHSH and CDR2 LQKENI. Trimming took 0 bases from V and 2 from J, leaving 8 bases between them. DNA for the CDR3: TGTGCCAGCTCACCACCATGGGAGACTGGGGCCAACGTCCTGACTTTC. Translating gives CASSPPWETGANVLTF.

CDR3 protein: CASRGPLAGGPAQYF. The CDR3 DNA reads TGTGCCAGCAGAGGACCCCTAGCGGGGGGTCCCGCTCAGTACTTC. V is TRBV2 and J is TRBJ2-7, with 11 bases lining up with TRBD2. This CDR3 region has 15 residues. V trimming: 6 bases; J trimming: 10 bases; junction bases outside the gene matches: 14. CDR1 is SNHLY and CDR2 is FYNNEI in the germline V gene.

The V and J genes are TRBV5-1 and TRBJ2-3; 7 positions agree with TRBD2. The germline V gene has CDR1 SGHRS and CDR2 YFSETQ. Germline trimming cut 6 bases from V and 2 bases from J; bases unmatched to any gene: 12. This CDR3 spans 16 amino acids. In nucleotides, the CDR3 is TGCGCCAGCACAATCACCGGAGCGGGGAACACAGATACGCAGTATTTT. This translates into CASTITGAGNTDTQYF.

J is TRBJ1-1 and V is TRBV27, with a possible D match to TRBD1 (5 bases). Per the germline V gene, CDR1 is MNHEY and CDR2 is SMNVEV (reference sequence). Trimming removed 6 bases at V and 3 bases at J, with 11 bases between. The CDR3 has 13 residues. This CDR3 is CASSRGDDTEAFF. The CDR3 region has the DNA TGTGCCAGCAGCCGGGGGGATGACACTGAAGCTTTCTTT.

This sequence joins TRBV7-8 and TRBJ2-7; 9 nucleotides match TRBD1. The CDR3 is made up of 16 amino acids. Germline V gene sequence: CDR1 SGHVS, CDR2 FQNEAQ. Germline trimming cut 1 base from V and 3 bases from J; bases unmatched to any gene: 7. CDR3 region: CASSLGPDRGDYEQYF. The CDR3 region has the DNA TGTGCCAGCAGCTTAGGTCCGGACAGGGGTGACTACGAGCAGTACTTC.

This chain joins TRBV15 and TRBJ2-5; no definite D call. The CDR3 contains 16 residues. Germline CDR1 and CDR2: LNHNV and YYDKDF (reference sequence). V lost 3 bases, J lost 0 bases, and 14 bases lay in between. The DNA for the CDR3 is TGTGCCACCAGCAGCCCCCGACTGGCGTACCAAGAGACCCAGTACTTC. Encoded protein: CATSSPRLAYQETQYF. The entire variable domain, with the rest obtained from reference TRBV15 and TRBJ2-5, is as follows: DAMVIQNPRYQVTQFGKPVTLSCSQTLNHNVMYWYQQKSSQAPKLLFHYYDKDFNNEADTPDNFQSRRPNTSFCFLDIRSPGLGDTAMYLCATSSPRLAYQETQYFGPGTRLLVL.

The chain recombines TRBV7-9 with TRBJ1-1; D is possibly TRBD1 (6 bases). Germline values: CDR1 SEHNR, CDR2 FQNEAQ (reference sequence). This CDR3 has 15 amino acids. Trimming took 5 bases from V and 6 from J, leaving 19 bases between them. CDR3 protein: CASSPRGFGSAEAFF. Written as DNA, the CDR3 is TGTGCCAGCAGCCCCAGGGGATTTGGATCCGCTGAAGCTTTCTTT.

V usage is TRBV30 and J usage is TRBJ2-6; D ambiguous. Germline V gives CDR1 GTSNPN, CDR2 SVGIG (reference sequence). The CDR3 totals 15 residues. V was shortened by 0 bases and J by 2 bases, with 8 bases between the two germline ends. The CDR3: CAWSVLGTGANVLTF. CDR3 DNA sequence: TGTGCCTGGAGTGTTCTCGGTACTGGGGCCAACGTCCTGACTTTC.

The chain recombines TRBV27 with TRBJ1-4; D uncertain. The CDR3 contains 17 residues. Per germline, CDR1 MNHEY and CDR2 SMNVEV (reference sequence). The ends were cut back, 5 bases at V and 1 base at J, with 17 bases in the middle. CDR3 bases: TGTGCCAGCAGTCGGAGAGAGGAGTTCGGAACTAATGAAAAACTGTTTTTT. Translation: CASSRREEFGTNEKLFF.

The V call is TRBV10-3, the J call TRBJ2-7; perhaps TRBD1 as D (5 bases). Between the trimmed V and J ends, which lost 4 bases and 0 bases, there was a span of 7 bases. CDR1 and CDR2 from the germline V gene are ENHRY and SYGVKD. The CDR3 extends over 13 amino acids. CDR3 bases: TGTGCCATCAGTGGCCAGGGCTCCTACGAGCAGTACTTC. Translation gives CAISGQGSYEQYF.

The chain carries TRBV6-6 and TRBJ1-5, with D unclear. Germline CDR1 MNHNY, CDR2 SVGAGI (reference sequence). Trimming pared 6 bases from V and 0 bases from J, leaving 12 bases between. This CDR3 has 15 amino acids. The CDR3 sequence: CASRGRGYSNQPQHF. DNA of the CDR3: TGTGCCAGCAGAGGACGGGGATATAGCAATCAGCCCCAGCATTTT.